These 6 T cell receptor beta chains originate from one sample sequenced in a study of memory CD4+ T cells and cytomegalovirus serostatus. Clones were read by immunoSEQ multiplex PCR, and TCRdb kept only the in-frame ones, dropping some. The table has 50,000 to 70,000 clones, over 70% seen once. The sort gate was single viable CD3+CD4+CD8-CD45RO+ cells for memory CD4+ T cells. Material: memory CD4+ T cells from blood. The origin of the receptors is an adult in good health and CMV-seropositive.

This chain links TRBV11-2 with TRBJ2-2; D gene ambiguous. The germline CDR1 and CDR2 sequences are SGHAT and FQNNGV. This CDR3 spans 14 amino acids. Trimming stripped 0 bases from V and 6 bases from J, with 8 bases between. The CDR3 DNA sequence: TGTGCCAGCAGCTTAGATCCGGTTCCCGGGGAGCTGTTTTTT. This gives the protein CASSLDPVPGELFF.

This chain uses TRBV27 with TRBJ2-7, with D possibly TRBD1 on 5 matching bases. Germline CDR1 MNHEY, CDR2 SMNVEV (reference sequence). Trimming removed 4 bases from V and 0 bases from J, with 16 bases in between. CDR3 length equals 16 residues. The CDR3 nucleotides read TGTGCCAGCAGTTCCCTTTTCGACAGAAACTCCTACGAGCAGTACTTC. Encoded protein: CASSSLFDRNSYEQYF.

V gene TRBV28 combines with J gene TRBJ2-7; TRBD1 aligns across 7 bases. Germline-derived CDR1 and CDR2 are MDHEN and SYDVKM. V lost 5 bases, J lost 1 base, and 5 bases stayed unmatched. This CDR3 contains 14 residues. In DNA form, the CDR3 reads TGTGCCAGCAGTCGGACAGGCAATTCCTACGAGCAGTACTTC. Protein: CASSRTGNSYEQYF.

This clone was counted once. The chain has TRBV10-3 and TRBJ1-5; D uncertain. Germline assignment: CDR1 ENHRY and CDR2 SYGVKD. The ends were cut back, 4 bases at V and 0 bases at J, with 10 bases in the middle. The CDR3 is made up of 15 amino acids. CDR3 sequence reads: CAISGLRDSNQPQHF. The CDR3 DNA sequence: TGTGCCATCAGTGGTCTAAGGGATAGCAATCAGCCCCAGCATTTT.

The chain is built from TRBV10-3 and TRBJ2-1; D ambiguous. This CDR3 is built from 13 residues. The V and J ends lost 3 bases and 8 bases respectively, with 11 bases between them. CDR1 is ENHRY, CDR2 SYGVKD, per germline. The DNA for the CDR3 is TGTGCCATCAGTGAAGGCTCTACCGATGAGCAGTTCTTC. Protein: CAISEGSTDEQFF.

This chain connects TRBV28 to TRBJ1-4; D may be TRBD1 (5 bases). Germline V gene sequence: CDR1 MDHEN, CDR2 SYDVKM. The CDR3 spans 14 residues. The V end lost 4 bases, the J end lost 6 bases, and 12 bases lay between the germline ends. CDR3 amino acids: CASSSGQGDEKLFF. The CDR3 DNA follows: TGTGCCAGCAGTTCAGGCCAGGGCGATGAAAAACTGTTTTTT.